This paragraph covers one T cell receptor beta chain sequence. Antigen: not known. Profiled with immunoSEQ multiplex PCR; TCRdb holds only in-frame clones, not every one. Here the sample spans roughly 100,000 clones, 90% being singletons. This sample is part of a study of T cell responses to AZD1222 COVID-19 vaccine. Study-level information: Researchers grouped second doses given at about 4 or about 12 weeks into one pool.

The CDR3 is made up of 14 amino acids. Germline CDR1 reads WNHNN; CDR2 reads SYGVQD (reference sequence). The V end was cut by 6 bases, the J end by 6 bases, with 16 bases between. Study observations and caveats: Just six or seven AZD1222 recipients tested seropositive at baseline. Per reports, nearly half of all spike-specific TCRs target regions that are unmutated in variants.

Material: peripheral blood, obtained on day 0 of AZD1222 vaccination. The TCR originated in an adult in good health. The gene calls are TRBV10-1 and TRBJ2-3, with D possibly being TRBD2 (5 bases). The CDR3 sequence: CASSSGQSEDTQYF. The CDR3 coding sequence is TGCGCCAGCAGCAGCGGCCAATCGGAGGATACGCAGTATTTT.